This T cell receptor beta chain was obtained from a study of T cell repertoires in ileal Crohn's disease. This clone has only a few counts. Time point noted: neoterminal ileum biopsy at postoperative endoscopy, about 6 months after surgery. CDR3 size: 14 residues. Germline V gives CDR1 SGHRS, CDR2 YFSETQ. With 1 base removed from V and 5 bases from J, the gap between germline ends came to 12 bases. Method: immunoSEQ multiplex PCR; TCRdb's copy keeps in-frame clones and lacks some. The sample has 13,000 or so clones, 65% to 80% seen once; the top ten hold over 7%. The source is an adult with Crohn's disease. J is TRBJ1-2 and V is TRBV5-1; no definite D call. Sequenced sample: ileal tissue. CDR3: CASSLSTLTYGYTF. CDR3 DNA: TGCGCCAGCAGCTTGTCAACCCTAACTTATGGCTACACCTTC.